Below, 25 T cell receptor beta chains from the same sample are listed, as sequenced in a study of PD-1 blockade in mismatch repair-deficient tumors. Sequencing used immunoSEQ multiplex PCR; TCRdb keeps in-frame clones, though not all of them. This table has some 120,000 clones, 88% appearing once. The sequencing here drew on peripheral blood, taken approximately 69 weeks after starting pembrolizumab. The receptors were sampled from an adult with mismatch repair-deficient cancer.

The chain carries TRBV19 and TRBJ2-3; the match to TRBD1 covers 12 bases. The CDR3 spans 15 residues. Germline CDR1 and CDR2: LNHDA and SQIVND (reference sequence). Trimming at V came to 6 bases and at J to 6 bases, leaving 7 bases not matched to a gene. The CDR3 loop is CASRSGQGAGDTQYF. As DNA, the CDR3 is TGTGCCAGTAGATCGGGACAGGGGGCCGGGGATACGCAGTATTTT.

The CDR3 loop reads CASSQETGINQPQHF. The CDR3 DNA reads as TGCGCCAGCAGCCAAGAAACAGGGATCAATCAGCCCCAGCATTTT. This chain links TRBV4-1 with TRBJ1-5; tentative D call: TRBD1 (6 bases). The CDR3 runs to 15 residues. CDR1 and CDR2 (germline): MGHRA, YSYEKL. V was clipped by 0 bases and J by 3 bases, with 9 bases between them.

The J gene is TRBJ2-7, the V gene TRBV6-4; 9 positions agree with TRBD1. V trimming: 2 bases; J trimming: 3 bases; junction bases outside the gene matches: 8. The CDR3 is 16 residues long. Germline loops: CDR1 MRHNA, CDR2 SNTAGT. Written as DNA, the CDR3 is TGTGCCAGCAGTGACGGGGGGGGACAGGGAAACTACGAGCAGTACTTC. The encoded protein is CASSDGGGQGNYEQYF.

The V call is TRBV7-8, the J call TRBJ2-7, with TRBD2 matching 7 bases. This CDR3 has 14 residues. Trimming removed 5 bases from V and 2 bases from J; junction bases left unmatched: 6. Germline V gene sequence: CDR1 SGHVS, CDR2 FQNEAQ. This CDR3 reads CASSSERGAYEQYF. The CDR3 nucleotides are TGTGCCAGCAGCAGTGAGCGGGGCGCCTACGAGCAGTACTTC.

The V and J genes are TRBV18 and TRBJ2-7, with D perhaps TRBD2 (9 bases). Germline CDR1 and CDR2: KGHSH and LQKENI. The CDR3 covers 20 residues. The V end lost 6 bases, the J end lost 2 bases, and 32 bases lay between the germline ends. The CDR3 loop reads CASSDPETGALAGFPYEQYF. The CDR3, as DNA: TGTGCCAGCTCCGACCCGGAGACAGGGGCACTAGCGGGTTTTCCCTACGAGCAGTACTTC.

DNA for the CDR3: TGTGCCAGCAGCTTAGGCACAGGGACCTACGAGCAGTACTTC. Translated: CASSLGTGTYEQYF. This chain connects TRBV7-6 to TRBJ2-7, with a weak D call TRBD1 (6 bases). The CDR3 sequence is 14 residues long. V was trimmed by 1 base and J by 2 bases, leaving 9 bases between them. Germline values: CDR1 SGHVS, CDR2 FNYEAQ. The full variable domain, rest sourced from reference TRBV7-6 and TRBJ2-7, is GAGVSQSPRYKVTKRGQDVALRCDPISGHVSLYWYRQALGQGPEFLTYFNYEAQQDKSGLPNDRFSAERPEGSISTLTIQRTEQRDSAMYRCASSLGTGTYEQYFGPGTRLTVT.

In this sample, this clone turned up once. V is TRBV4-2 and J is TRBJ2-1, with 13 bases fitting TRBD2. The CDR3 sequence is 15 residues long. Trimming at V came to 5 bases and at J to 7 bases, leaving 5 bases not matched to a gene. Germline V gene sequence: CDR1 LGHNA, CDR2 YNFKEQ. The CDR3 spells CASSSLAGGPNEQFF. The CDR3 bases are TGTGCCAGCAGCTCACTAGCGGGAGGGCCTAATGAGCAGTTCTTC.

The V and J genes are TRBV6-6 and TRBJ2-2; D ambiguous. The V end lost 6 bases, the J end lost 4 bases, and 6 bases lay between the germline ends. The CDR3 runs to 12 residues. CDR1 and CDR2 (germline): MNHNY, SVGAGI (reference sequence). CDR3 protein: CASSHSTGELFF. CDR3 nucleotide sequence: TGTGCCAGCAGCCACAGCACCGGGGAGCTGTTTTTT.

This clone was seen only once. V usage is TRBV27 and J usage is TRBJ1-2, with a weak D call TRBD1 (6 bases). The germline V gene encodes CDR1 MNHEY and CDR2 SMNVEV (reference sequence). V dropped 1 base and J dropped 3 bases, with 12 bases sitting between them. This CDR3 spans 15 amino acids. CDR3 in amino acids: CASSLLGGWDYGYTF. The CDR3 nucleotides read TGTGCCAGCAGTTTATTGGGGGGCTGGGACTATGGCTACACCTTC.

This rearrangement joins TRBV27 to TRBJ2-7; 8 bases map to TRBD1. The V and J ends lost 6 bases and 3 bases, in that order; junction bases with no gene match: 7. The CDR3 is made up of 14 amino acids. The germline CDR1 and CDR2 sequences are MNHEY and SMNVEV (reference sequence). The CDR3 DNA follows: TGTGCCAGCAGCCGGACCGGGACAGGCTACGAGCAGTACTTC. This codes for CASSRTGTGYEQYF.

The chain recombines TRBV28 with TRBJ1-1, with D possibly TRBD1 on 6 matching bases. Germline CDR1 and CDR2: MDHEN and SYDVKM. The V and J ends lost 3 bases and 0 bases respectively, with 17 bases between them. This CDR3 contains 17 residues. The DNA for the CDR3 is TGTGCCAGCAGTTTCCGTCGGGGGGCCGATATGAACACTGAAGCTTTCTTT. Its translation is CASSFRRGADMNTEAFF.

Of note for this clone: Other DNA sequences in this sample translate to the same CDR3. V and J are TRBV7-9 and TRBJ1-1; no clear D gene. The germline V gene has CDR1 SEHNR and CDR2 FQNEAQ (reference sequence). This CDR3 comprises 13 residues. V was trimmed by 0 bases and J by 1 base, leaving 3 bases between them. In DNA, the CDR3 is TGTGCCAGCAGCTTAGCTGGGAACACTGAAGCTTTCTTT. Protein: CASSLAGNTEAFF.

Written as DNA, the CDR3 is TGTGCCAGCACGGGGGGGGCCAAAAACATTCAGTACTTC. Its protein is CASTGGAKNIQYF. The chain couples TRBV28 to TRBJ2-4; 8 bases match TRBD2. The CDR3 extends over 13 amino acids. V lost 7 bases to trimming and J lost 1 base; unmatched junction nucleotides: 0. Per germline, CDR1 MDHEN and CDR2 SYDVKM.

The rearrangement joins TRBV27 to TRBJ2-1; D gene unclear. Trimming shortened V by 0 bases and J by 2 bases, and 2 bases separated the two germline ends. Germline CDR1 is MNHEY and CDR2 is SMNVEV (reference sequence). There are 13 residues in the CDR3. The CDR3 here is CASSLSPYNEQFF. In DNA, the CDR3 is TGTGCCAGCAGTTTATCGCCCTACAATGAGCAGTTCTTC.

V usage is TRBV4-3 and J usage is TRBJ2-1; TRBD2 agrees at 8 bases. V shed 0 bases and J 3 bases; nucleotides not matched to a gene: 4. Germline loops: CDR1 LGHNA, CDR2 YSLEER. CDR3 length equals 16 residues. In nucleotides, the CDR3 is TGCGCCAGCAGCCAAGATCTTAGCGGGAACTACAATGAGCAGTTCTTC. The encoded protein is CASSQDLSGNYNEQFF.

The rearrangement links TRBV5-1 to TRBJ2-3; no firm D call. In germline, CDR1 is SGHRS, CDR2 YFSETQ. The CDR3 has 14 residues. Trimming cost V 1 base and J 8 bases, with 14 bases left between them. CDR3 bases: TGCGCCAGCAGCTTGTTCGGGCAACCTGCTACGCAGTATTTT. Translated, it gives CASSLFGQPATQYF.

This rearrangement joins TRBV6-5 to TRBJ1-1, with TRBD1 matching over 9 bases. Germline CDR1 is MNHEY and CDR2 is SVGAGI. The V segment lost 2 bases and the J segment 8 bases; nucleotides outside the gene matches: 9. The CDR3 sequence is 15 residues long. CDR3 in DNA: TGTGCCAGCAGTTACGTCTCGGGACAGGGAGGAGAAGCTTTCTTT. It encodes CASSYVSGQGGEAFF.

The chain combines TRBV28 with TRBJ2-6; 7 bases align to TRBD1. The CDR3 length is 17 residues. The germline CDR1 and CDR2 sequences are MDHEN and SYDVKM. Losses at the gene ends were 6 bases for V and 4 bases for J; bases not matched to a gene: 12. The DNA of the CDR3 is TGTGCCAGCAGCCAAGACAGGGCCGGGCCGGGGGCCAACGTCCTGACTTTC. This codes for CASSQDRAGPGANVLTF.

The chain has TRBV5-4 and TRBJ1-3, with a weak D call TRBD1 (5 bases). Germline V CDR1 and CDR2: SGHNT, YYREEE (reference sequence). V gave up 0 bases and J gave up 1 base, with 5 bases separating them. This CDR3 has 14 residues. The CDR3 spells CASSLAGSGNTIYF. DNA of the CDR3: TGTGCCAGCAGCTTGGCAGGGTCTGGAAACACCATATATTTT. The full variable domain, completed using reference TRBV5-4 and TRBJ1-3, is ETGVTQSPTHLIKTRGQQVTLRCSSQSGHNTVSWYQQALGQGPQFIFQYYREEENGRGNFPPRFSGLQFPNYSSELNVNALELDDSALYLCASSLAGSGNTIYFGEGSWLTVV.

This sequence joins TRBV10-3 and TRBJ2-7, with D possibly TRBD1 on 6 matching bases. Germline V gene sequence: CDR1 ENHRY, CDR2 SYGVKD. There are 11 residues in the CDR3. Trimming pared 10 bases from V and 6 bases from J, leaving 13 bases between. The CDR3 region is CASGTGFEQYF. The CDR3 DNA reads TGTGCCAGCGGAACAGGGTTCGAGCAGTACTTC.

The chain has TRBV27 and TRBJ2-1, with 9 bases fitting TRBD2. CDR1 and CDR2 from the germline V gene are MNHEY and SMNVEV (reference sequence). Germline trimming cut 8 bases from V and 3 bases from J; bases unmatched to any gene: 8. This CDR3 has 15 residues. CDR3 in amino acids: CASAVAGVLYNEQFF. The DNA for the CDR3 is TGTGCCAGCGCCGTAGCGGGAGTTCTCTACAATGAGCAGTTCTTC.

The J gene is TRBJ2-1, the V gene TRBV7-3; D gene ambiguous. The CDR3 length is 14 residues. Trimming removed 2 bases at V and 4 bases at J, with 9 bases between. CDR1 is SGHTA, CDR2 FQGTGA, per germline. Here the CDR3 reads CASSLGVGYNEQFF. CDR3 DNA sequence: TGTGCCAGCAGCTTAGGTGTAGGATACAATGAGCAGTTCTTC.

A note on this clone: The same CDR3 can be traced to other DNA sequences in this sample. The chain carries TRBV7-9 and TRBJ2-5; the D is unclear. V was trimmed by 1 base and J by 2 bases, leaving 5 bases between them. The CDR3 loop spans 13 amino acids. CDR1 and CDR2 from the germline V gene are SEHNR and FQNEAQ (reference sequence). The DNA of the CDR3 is TGTGCCAGCAGCTTAGTAGGGCAAGAGACCCAGTACTTC. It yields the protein CASSLVGQETQYF.

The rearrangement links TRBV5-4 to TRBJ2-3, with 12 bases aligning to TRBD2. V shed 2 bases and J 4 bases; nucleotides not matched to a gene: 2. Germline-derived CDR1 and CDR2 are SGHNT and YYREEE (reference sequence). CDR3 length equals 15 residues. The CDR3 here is CASSFRLAGADTQYF. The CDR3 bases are TGTGCCAGCAGCTTCCGACTAGCGGGAGCAGATACGCAGTATTTT.

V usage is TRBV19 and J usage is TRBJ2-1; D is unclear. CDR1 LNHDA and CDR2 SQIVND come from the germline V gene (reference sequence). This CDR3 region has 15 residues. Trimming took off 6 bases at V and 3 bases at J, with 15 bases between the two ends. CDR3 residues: CASSPSAQFYNEQFF. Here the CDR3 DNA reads TGTGCCAGTAGCCCCAGCGCCCAGTTCTACAATGAGCAGTTCTTC.